This TCR beta chain was captured by sequencing in a study of T cells expressing NK-cell markers (TCRdb year 2020). With regard to the full study: Three sorted T-cell subsets (CD3+CD56+NKG2C+, CD3+CD56+NKG2C- and CD3+CD56-NKG2C+) from several donors had their TCR beta-chain repertoires profiled. Of the eight sequenced donors, seven were found to be HCMV-seropositive and one was found to be HCMV-seronegative. The eight sequenced donors were randomly selected healthy volunteers, three men and five women. Illumina HiSeq 2000/2500, MiSeq or NextSeq was used to sequence libraries as 2 x 150 bp reads.

A remark on this clonotype: Its recognized antigen is unknown.

The data were produced on an Illumina HiSeq 2000. 5'RACE template switching, by which a universal primer site and unique molecular identifiers were added, was used to make TCR beta cDNA libraries. cDNA synthesis was primed from the TCR beta constant segment, followed by two successive PCR amplification steps. The paper's processing steps were these. Reads were demultiplexed and grouped by UMI with MIGEC, and clonotypes were assembled and quantified with MiTCR. To remove erroneous sequences, TCR cDNA sequences were retained only when supported by two or more reads. The tcR package was used for downstream repertoire analysis, and clonotypes were matched across fractions by CDR3 nucleotide sequence plus V segment. VDJmatch was used to annotate antigen specificity against VDJdb, with one amino acid substitution allowed in CDR3. TCRdb reprocessed the reads, and each CDR3 protein sequence is entered once, without DNA. The V and J calls, along with clone size, are taken from TCRdb and not from the paper's own processing. Per the sample table, the count is more than 250,000 distinct CDR3 sequences. Roughly 0.4% of the sample lies in the top ten.

Its CDR3 holds 15 amino acids, cysteine through phenylalanine. DNA is not recorded here. For CDR1 and CDR2, the germline V gene (reference sequence) lists LGHDT and YNNKEL. HCMV serostatus was determined by detecting HCMV-specific IgG in serum with a commercial ELISA kit. Ficoll density gradient centrifugation was used to isolate peripheral blood mononuclear cells from blood. Overall study results and their limits: In several donors, the dominant CD3+CD56+NKG2C+ clonotypes were found to rank among the top 10 CD8+ clonotypes and to make up about 1.0-8% of CD8+ T cells. Those dominant clonotypes were again the most abundant among CD3+CD56-NKG2C+ cells in a handful of donors, at about 28.3-65%. Whether the expanded NKG2C-expressing T cell clones were specific for HCMV antigens was left unclear.

Sample: blood T cells: a sorted CD56 or NKG2C T cell subset, CD4+ or CD8+ T cells, or bulk PBMC T cells (not recorded which). The clonotype was recovered from a young man in good health. Donor details come from another sample of the same person, matched by shared clones. The chain is assembled from TRBV3-1 and TRBJ1-1. CDR3 reads: CASRKAGTLNTEAFF.